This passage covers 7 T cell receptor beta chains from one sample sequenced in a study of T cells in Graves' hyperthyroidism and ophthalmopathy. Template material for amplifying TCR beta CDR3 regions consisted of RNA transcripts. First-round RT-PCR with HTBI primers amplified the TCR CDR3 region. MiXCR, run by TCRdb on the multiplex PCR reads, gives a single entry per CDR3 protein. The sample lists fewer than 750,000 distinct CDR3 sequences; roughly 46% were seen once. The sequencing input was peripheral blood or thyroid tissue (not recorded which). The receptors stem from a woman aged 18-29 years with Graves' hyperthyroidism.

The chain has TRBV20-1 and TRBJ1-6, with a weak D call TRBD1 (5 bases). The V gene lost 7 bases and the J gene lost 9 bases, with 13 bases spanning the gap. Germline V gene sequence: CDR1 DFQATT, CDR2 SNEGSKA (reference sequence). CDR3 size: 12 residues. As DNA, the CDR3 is TGCAGTGTTCAGGGCTCGGGTTCACCCCTCCACTTT. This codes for CSVQGSGSPLHF.

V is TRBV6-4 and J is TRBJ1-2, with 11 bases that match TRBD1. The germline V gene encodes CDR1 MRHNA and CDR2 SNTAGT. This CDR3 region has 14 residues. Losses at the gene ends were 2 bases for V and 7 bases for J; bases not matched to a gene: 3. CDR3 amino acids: CASSDPGQGGGYTF. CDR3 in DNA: TGTGCCAGCAGTGACCCGGGACAGGGGGGTGGCTACACCTTC.

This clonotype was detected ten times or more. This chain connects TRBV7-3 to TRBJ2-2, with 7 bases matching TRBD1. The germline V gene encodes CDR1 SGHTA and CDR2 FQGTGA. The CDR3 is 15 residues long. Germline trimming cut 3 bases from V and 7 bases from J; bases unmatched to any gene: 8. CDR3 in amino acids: CASSFKGGAFGELFF. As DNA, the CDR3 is TGTGCCAGCAGCTTCAAAGGGGGCGCCTTCGGGGAGCTGTTTTTT. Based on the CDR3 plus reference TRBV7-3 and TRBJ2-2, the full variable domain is GAGVSQTPSNKVTEKGKYVELRCDPISGHTALYWYRQSLGQGPEFLIYFQGTGAADDSGLPNDRFFAVRPEGSVSTLKIQRTERGDSAVYLCASSFKGGAFGELFFGEGSRLTVL.

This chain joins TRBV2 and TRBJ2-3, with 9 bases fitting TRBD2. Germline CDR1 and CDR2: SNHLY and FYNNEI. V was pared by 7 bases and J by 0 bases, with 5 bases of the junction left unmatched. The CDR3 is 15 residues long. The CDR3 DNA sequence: TGTGCCAGCATGCGGCGGGGGGGGAGCACAGATACGCAGTATTTT. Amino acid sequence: CASMRRGGSTDTQYF.

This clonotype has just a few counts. CDR3 in amino acids: CASSQEVGGRATGELFF. In nucleotides, the CDR3 is TGCGCCAGCAGCCAAGAGGTTGGCGGGAGGGCCACCGGGGAGCTGTTTTTT. V usage is TRBV4-1 and J usage is TRBJ2-2; TRBD2 matches 9 bases. The V gene's germline CDR1 is MGHRA and CDR2 YSYEKL. CDR3 length: 17 amino acids. Trimming at V came to 0 bases and at J to 4 bases, leaving 6 bases not matched to a gene.

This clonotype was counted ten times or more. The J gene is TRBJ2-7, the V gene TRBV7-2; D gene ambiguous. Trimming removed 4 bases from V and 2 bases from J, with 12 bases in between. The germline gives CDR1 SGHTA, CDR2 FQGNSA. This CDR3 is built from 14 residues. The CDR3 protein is CASSSAHLTYEQYF. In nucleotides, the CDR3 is TGTGCCAGCAGCTCGGCACACCTCACCTACGAGCAGTACTTC.

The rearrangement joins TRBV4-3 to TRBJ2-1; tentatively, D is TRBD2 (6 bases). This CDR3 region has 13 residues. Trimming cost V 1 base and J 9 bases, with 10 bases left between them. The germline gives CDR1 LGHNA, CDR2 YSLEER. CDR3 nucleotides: TGCGCCAGCAGCCAAGGAGCGGGTGGTGAGCAGTTCTTC. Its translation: CASSQGAGGEQFF.